The following is a T cell receptor (beta chain) sequence with its context. A clone one base away is much larger, so this may be a read error. TCRdb recomputed calls from the multiplex PCR reads with MiXCR, one row per CDR3 protein. The sample lists approximately 47,000 distinct CDR3 sequences, roughly 23% seen once, with 7.5% to 9.5% in the top ten. The data originate from a study of breast tumors, draining lymph nodes, adjacent tissues. The germline V and J ends were trimmed by 0 bases and 8 bases, with 13 bases remaining between them. CDR1 and CDR2 from the germline V gene are LGHDT and YNNKEL (reference sequence). The CDR3 is made up of 14 amino acids.

The TCR originated in a female donor with breast cancer. Some clones in this sample may be carry-over from other donors' samples. Sequences were obtained from breast tumor tissue. V and J are TRBV3-1 and TRBJ1-2; weak D call: TRBD1 (5 bases). The CDR3 nucleotides are TGTGCCAGCAGCCAAGATGGGGGTGTGTGGGGCTACACCTTC. It codes for CASSQDGGVWGYTF.